A single sample is the source of the 3 T cell receptor beta chains below, sequenced in a study of blood T cell repertoires in COVID-19. The method was immunoSEQ multiplex PCR; TCRdb's version includes in-frame clones alone and lacks a portion of them. The sample carries 45,000 to 70,000 clones, 89% recorded once. The sequenced sample was peripheral blood. These receptors all stem from a woman aged 55-69 years with active COVID-19.

The V and J genes are TRBV19 and TRBJ1-5; no clear D gene. Germline CDR1 reads LNHDA; CDR2 reads SQIVND (reference sequence). This CDR3 is 19 amino acids long. Trimming removed 2 bases at V and 2 bases at J, with 22 bases between. This CDR3 reads CASSIIFVGREWGNQPQHF. The CDR3, as DNA: TGTGCCAGTAGTATAATATTTGTAGGGAGGGAATGGGGCAATCAGCCCCAGCATTTT.

The chain has TRBV11-2 and TRBJ2-7; the match to TRBD2 covers 8 bases. The trim removed 0 bases at V and 9 bases at J, leaving 1 base unmatched. This CDR3 is 12 amino acids long. Germline V gene sequence: CDR1 SGHAT, CDR2 FQNNGV. The CDR3 DNA reads TGTGCCAGCAGCTTAGATCGGGGGGGGCAGTACTTC. This gives the protein CASSLDRGGQYF.

The chain is built from TRBV3-1 (or the pseudogene TRBV3-2) and TRBJ2-3; 11 nucleotides align to TRBD2. The V gene end was trimmed by 4 bases and the J gene end by 2 bases; junction bases not matched to a gene: 8. The CDR3 totals 17 residues. CDR1 and CDR2 (germline): LGHDT, YNNKEL (reference sequence). CDR3: CASSPYPSGGTTDTQYF. CDR3 nucleotides: TGTGCCAGCAGCCCCTATCCTAGCGGGGGGACCACAGATACGCAGTATTTT.